Below are 24 T cell receptor beta chains sequenced from a single sample in a study of T cell responses to AZD1222 COVID-19 vaccine. TCRdb's table, derived via immunoSEQ multiplex PCR, lists solely in-frame clones and lacks some. The sample has 110,000 or so clones, approximately 86% seen once. The source was peripheral blood, collected on day 0 of AZD1222 vaccination. The receptors here all came from an adult in good health.

The chain uses TRBV28 and TRBJ2-7; no reliable D call. The CDR3 totals 13 residues. CDR1 and CDR2 (germline): MDHEN, SYDVKM. Trimming pared 6 bases from V and 0 bases from J, leaving 9 bases between. The CDR3 DNA reads TGTGCCAGCAGGCCTCCCAGCTCCTACGAGCAGTACTTC. It translates to CASRPPSSYEQYF.

CDR3: CASSSKSRDPSNQPQHF. The CDR3 DNA sequence: TGTGCCAGCAGCTCCAAGAGCAGGGATCCTAGCAATCAGCCCCAGCATTTT. The rearrangement uses TRBV21-1 and TRBJ1-5; the table's TRBD1 call for D was not verified on the DNA. TRBV21-1 counts as a pseudogene. The CDR3 spans 17 residues.

V gene TRBV2 combines with J gene TRBJ1-4; TRBD1 is a possible D gene (6 bases). The CDR3 runs 11 residues. Germline V gene sequence: CDR1 SNHLY, CDR2 FYNNEI. In DNA, the CDR3 is TGTATTACAGGGATAGAGGAAAAACTGTTTTTT. This translates into CITGIEEKLFF.

V usage is TRBV9 and J usage is TRBJ2-2; D may be TRBD1 or TRBD2 (6 bases each). CDR1 is SGDLS and CDR2 is YYNGEE in the germline V gene. Trimming shortened V by 0 bases and J by 0 bases, and 9 bases separated the two germline ends. This CDR3 comprises 16 residues. CDR3 sequence: CASSVVGGANTGELFF. The CDR3 bases are TGTGCCAGCAGCGTAGTCGGGGGCGCGAACACCGGGGAGCTGTTTTTT.

The rearrangement uses TRBV4-3 and TRBJ2-1; TRBD2 agrees at 15 bases. V was pared by 11 bases and J by 9 bases, with 20 bases of the junction left unmatched. The germline V gene encodes CDR1 LGHNA and CDR2 YSLEER. The CDR3 runs 18 residues. CDR3 amino acids: CARHYPGLAGGSTGEQFF. The CDR3 nucleotides read TGCGCCCGCCATTATCCGGGACTAGCGGGGGGCTCTACAGGTGAGCAGTTCTTC.

J is TRBJ2-5 and V is TRBV3-1 (or the pseudogene TRBV3-2), with no clear D. Germline V CDR1 and CDR2: LGHDT, YNNKEL (reference sequence). This CDR3 is 13 amino acids long. The ends were cut back, 0 bases at V and 5 bases at J, with 7 bases in the middle. As DNA, the CDR3 is TGTGCCAGCAGCCAAGATACCCACGAGACCCAGTACTTC. It translates to CASSQDTHETQYF.

The chain joins TRBV15 to TRBJ2-2, with 8 positions matching TRBD2. Germline CDR1 LNHNV, CDR2 YYDKDF (reference sequence). This CDR3 region has 17 residues. V was clipped by 2 bases and J by 0 bases; unmatched bases: 5. The CDR3 DNA reads TGTGCCACCAGCAGAATCTCCGGGGGGGCGAACACCGGGGAGCTGTTTTTT. It codes for CATSRISGGANTGELFF.

The chain is built from TRBV16 and TRBJ1-3; D might be TRBD1 (5 bases). Germline V lookup: CDR1 KGHSY, CDR2 FQNENV. The V end lost 1 base, the J end lost 0 bases, and 10 bases lay between the germline ends. This CDR3 is built from 16 residues. CDR3 protein: CASSQFPDSSGNTIYF. The CDR3 nucleotides read TGTGCCAGCAGCCAATTCCCCGACAGCTCTGGAAACACCATATATTTT. Full variable domain (outside the CDR3, taken from reference TRBV16 and TRBJ1-3): GEEVAQTPKHLVRGEGQKAKLYCAPIKGHSYVFWYQQVLKNEFKFLISFQNENVFDETGMPKERFSAKCLPNSPCSLEIQATKLEDSAVYFCASSQFPDSSGNTIYFGEGSWLTVV.

V and J are TRBV28 and TRBJ2-3, with 11 bases aligning to TRBD2. Germline V gene lookup returns CDR1 MDHEN and CDR2 SYDVKM. Trimming took 4 bases from V and 3 from J; bases not matched to a gene: 3. The CDR3 has 15 residues. The CDR3 region has the DNA TGTGCCAGCAGTTCCAGACTAGCGGGAACAGATACGCAGTATTTT. This gives the protein CASSSRLAGTDTQYF.

This chain links TRBV10-3 with TRBJ1-1; TRBD1 is a possible D gene (5 bases). The CDR3 length is 12 residues. From germline, CDR1 is ENHRY and CDR2 SYGVKD. V lost 2 bases and J lost 5, with 6 bases in between. CDR3 region: CAISEGGTEAFF. The CDR3 coding sequence is TGTGCCATCAGTGAGGGGGGGACTGAAGCTTTCTTT.

The chain employs TRBV28 and TRBJ2-7, with D possibly matching TRBD2 (6 bases). Trimming removed 8 bases at V and 4 bases at J, with 18 bases between. Germline values: CDR1 MDHEN, CDR2 SYDVKM. CDR3 size: 14 residues. CDR3: CASGPGTRAYEQYF. The CDR3 DNA reads as TGTGCCAGCGGTCCAGGGACTCGAGCGTACGAGCAGTACTTC.

This clone occurred once. The chain couples TRBV7-9 to TRBJ2-2; perhaps TRBD1 as D (5 bases). Germline-derived CDR1 and CDR2 are SEHNR and FQNEAQ (reference sequence). V lost 6 bases to trimming and J lost 4 bases, with 9 bases between them. The CDR3 extends over 13 amino acids. The CDR3 DNA sequence: TGTGCCAGCAGTTTGGACACCACCGGGGAGCTGTTTTTT. It specifies CASSLDTTGELFF.

This clone was seen more than once but under ten times. The chain has TRBV19 and TRBJ1-1, with D possibly matching TRBD1 (5 bases). Per germline, CDR1 LNHDA and CDR2 SQIVND (reference sequence). The V end lost 3 bases, the J end lost 5 bases, and 10 bases lay between the germline ends. CDR3 length equals 13 residues. The CDR3 DNA follows: TGTGCCAGTAGTATTCGGGGGGAGACTGAAGCTTTCTTT. Translating gives CASSIRGETEAFF.

This clone was recorded a few times. The V and J genes are TRBV7-2 and TRBJ2-1, with TRBD2 identical over 8 bases. This CDR3 is 15 amino acids long. V lost 10 bases to trimming and J lost 0 bases; unmatched junction nucleotides: 8. The germline gives CDR1 SGHTA, CDR2 FQGNSA. The CDR3 DNA reads as TGTGCCATCCACAAAAGCGGGAGCTCCTACAATGAGCAGTTCTTC. Translation gives CAIHKSGSSYNEQFF.

This chain links TRBV9 with TRBJ2-6; D is unresolved. Trimming took 5 bases from V and 0 from J, leaving 15 bases between them. The CDR3 loop spans 17 amino acids. CDR1 and CDR2 (germline): SGDLS, YYNGEE. CDR3 DNA: TGTGCCAGCAGTGAAATAGCCTGGGTCTCTGGGGCCAACGTCCTGACTTTC. Amino acids: CASSEIAWVSGANVLTF.

The rearrangement links TRBV28 to TRBJ1-4; D uncertain. In germline, CDR1 is MDHEN, CDR2 SYDVKM. The V end was cut by 5 bases, the J end by 3 bases, with 13 bases between. The CDR3 consists of 15 residues. CDR3 loop: CASSPPYGANEKLFF. The DNA for the CDR3 is TGTGCCAGCAGTCCGCCGTACGGGGCTAATGAAAAACTGTTTTTT.

V usage is TRBV6-4 and J usage is TRBJ2-1; D may correspond to TRBD1 or TRBD2 (5 bases each). This CDR3 region has 14 residues. Trimming removed 2 bases at V and 0 bases at J, with 5 bases between. The V gene's germline CDR1 is MRHNA and CDR2 SNTAGT. CDR3 residues: CASSDGTSYNEQFF. As DNA, the CDR3 is TGTGCCAGCAGTGACGGGACCTCCTACAATGAGCAGTTCTTC.

This chain links TRBV5-1 with TRBJ1-2; no clear D. Between the trimmed V and J ends, which lost 4 bases and 8 bases, there was a span of 15 bases. CDR1 and CDR2 (germline): SGHRS, YFSETQ. The length of the CDR3 is 13 residues. The CDR3 region has the DNA TGCGCCAGCAGCCCGGACGGAGGAGGAGGCTACACCTTC. Its protein is CASSPDGGGGYTF. The full variable domain, rest sourced from reference TRBV5-1 and TRBJ1-2, is KAGVTQTPRYLIKTRGQQVTLSCSPISGHRSVSWYQQTPGQGLQFLFEYFSETQRNKGNFPGRFSGRQFSNSRSEMNVSTLELGDSALYLCASSPDGGGGYTFGSGTRLTVV.

The chain carries TRBV30 and TRBJ1-1; TRBD1 matches at 7 bases. This CDR3 is built from 13 residues. Germline lookup yields CDR1 GTSNPN and CDR2 SVGIG (reference sequence). The trim removed 3 bases at V and 3 bases at J, leaving 4 bases unmatched. The CDR3 region has the DNA TGTGCCTGGAGAGTTACAGGGGACACTGAAGCTTTCTTT. It is translated as CAWRVTGDTEAFF.

This chain connects TRBV11-3 to TRBJ2-2; 9 bases fit TRBD1. Trimming removed 0 bases from V and 3 bases from J; junction bases left unmatched: 8. The CDR3 extends over 18 amino acids. Per the germline V gene, CDR1 is SGHNT and CDR2 is YENEEA. This CDR3 reads CASSLEGPGQGYTGELFF. Here the CDR3 DNA reads TGTGCCAGCAGCTTAGAGGGTCCGGGACAGGGTTACACCGGGGAGCTGTTTTTT.

The genes are TRBV4-1 and TRBJ1-3; TRBD1 agrees at 7 bases. The ends lost 4 bases at V and 2 bases at J; junction bases unmatched: 5. Germline lookup yields CDR1 MGHRA and CDR2 YSYEKL. The CDR3 contains 15 residues. The CDR3 nucleotides are TGCGCCAGCAGCCGCGTGGACAGGCCTGGAAACACCATATATTTT. It yields the protein CASSRVDRPGNTIYF.

The V and J genes are TRBV7-2 and TRBJ1-2, with TRBD1 as a possible D gene (5 bases). This CDR3 comprises 17 residues. Per the germline V gene, CDR1 is SGHTA and CDR2 is FQGNSA. V was trimmed by 2 bases and J by 0 bases, leaving 16 bases between them. CDR3 sequence (DNA): TGTGCCAGCAGCTTATGGCAGGGAGCCCCCTCTAACTATGGCTACACCTTC. It is translated as CASSLWQGAPSNYGYTF.

This clone was counted only a few times. The V call is TRBV7-2, the J call TRBJ1-2; 9 bases line up with TRBD1. The V gene end was trimmed by 2 bases and the J gene end by 4 bases; junction bases not matched to a gene: 17. CDR3 length: 19 amino acids. CDR1 and CDR2 from the germline V gene are SGHTA and FQGNSA. DNA of the CDR3: TGTGCCAGCAGCTTACAAGTCGGTTCGGGACAGGGCGTTAGCTATGGCTACACCTTC. Protein sequence: CASSLQVGSGQGVSYGYTF.

This clone has a handful of counts. This chain uses TRBV19 with TRBJ1-1; 8 bases map to TRBD1. The V gene end was trimmed by 6 bases and the J gene end by 3 bases; junction bases not matched to a gene: 3. This CDR3 has 13 residues. The germline gives CDR1 LNHDA, CDR2 SQIVND (reference sequence). DNA of the CDR3: TGTGCCAGTAGCAGGGGGCGACACACTGAAGCTTTCTTT. This translates into CASSRGRHTEAFF. The whole variable domain, filled in from reference TRBV19 and TRBJ1-1, reads DGGITQSPKYLFRKEGQNVTLSCEQNLNHDAMYWYRQDPGQGLRLIYYSQIVNDFQKGDIAEGYSVSREKKESFPLTVTSAQKNPTAFYLCASSRGRHTEAFFGQGTRLTVV.